Listed below are T cell receptor beta chains from one sample, sequenced in a study of CD8+ T cells in alopecia areata. The table came from immunoSEQ multiplex PCR; TCRdb's copy has only in-frame clones and leaves some out. The table records under 65,000 clones, around 47% of them present only once. Sample: NKG2D-low CD8+ T cells sorted from blood. The receptors derive from a human donor with alopecia areata. The CDR3 runs from the conserved cysteine through the conserved F or W. A D gene is named only where the DNA matches it firmly. Part of the rows lack a size; the others show once, few, many or a class for expanded clones.

v_gene	abundance	j_gene	d_gene	CDR3nt	CDR3aa
TRBV28	NA	TRBJ2-7	NA	TGTGCCAGCAGTTTAGGGCAGGATTACGAGCAGTACTTC	CASSLGQDYEQYF
TRBV5-4	NA	TRBJ2-7	NA	TGTGCCAGCAGCTTGGAGGGCTTAACCTACGAGCAGTACTTC	CASSLEGLTYEQYF
TRBV28	NA	TRBJ2-7	NA	TGTGCCAGCAGAGGACCCTACGAGCAGTACTTC	CASRGPYEQYF
TRBV29-1	NA	TRBJ1-2	NA	TGCAGCGGGGGGGGCACTTATGGCTACACCTTC	CSGGGTYGYTF
TRBV27	NA	TRBJ2-7	TRBD1	TGTGCCAGCAGCCCGGGACAGGGTTACAGGCAGTACTTC	CASSPGQGYRQYF
TRBV29-1	NA	TRBJ2-1	TRBD2	TGCAGCGTTGCCGGCGGACTAGGCAAAGGCGATGAGCAGTTCTTC	CSVAGGLGKGDEQFF
TRBV30	NA	TRBJ2-1	NA	TGTGCCTGGAGTACCGGACTAATCGAGCAGTTCTTC	CAWSTGLIEQFF
TRBV29-1	few	TRBJ2-1	NA	TGCAGCGTTGAAGATGGTGGTGGCGAGCAGTTCTTC	CSVEDGGGEQFF
TRBV4-1	NA	TRBJ2-1	TRBD2	TGCGCCAGCAGCCAAGTTCAGCGGGAGGACGATGAGCAGTTCTTC	CASSQVQREDDEQFF
TRBV6-4	few	TRBJ2-2	NA	TGTGCCAGCGAACATGAGGACCGCCACACCGGGGAGCTGTTTTTT	CASEHEDRHTGELFF
TRBV29-1	NA	TRBJ2-7	NA	TGCAGCGCCCAAGGAAGGGTTCAGCAGTACTTC	CSAQGRVQQYF
TRBV29-1	NA	TRBJ1-1	NA	TGCAGCGTTGCCCCGAACACTGAAGCTTTCTTT	CSVAPNTEAFF
TRBV14	NA	TRBJ2-3	TRBD2	TGTGCCAGCAGCCAAGACTTGCCGTGGGCTAGCGGCCTCACAGATACGCAGTATTTT	CASSQDLPWASGLTDTQYF
TRBV9	NA	TRBJ2-3	TRBD2	TGTGCCAGCAGCGCCGGGACTACCCCGACCGATACGCAGTATTTT	CASSAGTTPTDTQYF
TRBV28	few	TRBJ2-2	NA	TGTGCCAGCAGTTTCCCGAACACCGGGGAGCTGTTTTTT	CASSFPNTGELFF
TRBV6-5	NA	TRBJ2-7	NA	TGTGCCAGCAGCCTCAACTTGGGGGAGCAGTACTTC	CASSLNLGEQYF
TRBV4-1	NA	TRBJ2-3	TRBD2	TGCGCCAGCAGCCAACGGGAGGGCACAGATACGCAGTATTTT	CASSQREGTDTQYF
TRBV27	few	TRBJ2-7	NA	TGTGCCAGCAGTTCCTCCGGGCCCAAGAGGGAGCAGTACTTC	CASSSSGPKREQYF
TRBV5-6	NA	TRBJ1-2	NA	TGTGCCAGCAGCCCGGGGAACAGTAGGAGGTATGGCTACACCTTC	CASSPGNSRRYGYTF
TRBV7-9	few	TRBJ2-5	TRBD2	TGTGCCAGCAGCTCCAGCGGGACCCAAGAGACCCAGTACTTC	CASSSSGTQETQYF
TRBV29-1	NA	TRBJ1-2	NA	TGCAGCGTTGAGCCCGGCTACACCTTC	CSVEPGYTF
TRBV28	few	TRBJ1-1	NA	TGTGCCAGCAGTTCGTTTGGGCAGAACACTGAAGCTTTCTTT	CASSSFGQNTEAFF
TRBV5-1	NA	TRBJ2-7	NA	TGCGCCAGCAGCTTAAGTGGCTACGAGCAGTACTTC	CASSLSGYEQYF
TRBV29-1	NA	TRBJ2-3	NA	TGCAGCGCCGTAGGTAGAACGCAGTATTTT	CSAVGRTQYF
TRBV5-4	NA	TRBJ1-2	TRBD1	TGTGCCAGCAACGGGGGACAGGGGGACGGCTACACCTTC	CASNGGQGDGYTF
TRBV7-9	few	TRBJ2-7	TRBD1	TGTGCCAGCAGCCCCACAGGGACAGAAAACGAGCAGTACTTC	CASSPTGTENEQYF
TRBV27	NA	TRBJ2-7	NA	TGTGCCAGCAGTTCGGGCCTTGGGGTCTACGAGCAGTACTTC	CASSSGLGVYEQYF
TRBV7-2	NA	TRBJ1-6	NA	TGTGCCAGCAGTCCACCAGGGGCCGGATCACCCCTCCACTTT	CASSPPGAGSPLHF
TRBV27	few	TRBJ2-2	NA	TGTGCCAGCTTACCGTTGACCGAGAACACCGGGGAGCTGTTTTTT	CASLPLTENTGELFF
TRBV29-1	NA	TRBJ2-3	TRBD1	TGCAGCGGCGATCCGGGACAGGGCACAGATACGCAGTATTTT	CSGDPGQGTDTQYF
TRBV13	NA	TRBJ1-2	NA	TGTGCCAGCAGCTTAGGACAGGGTCTGAATGGCTACACCTTC	CASSLGQGLNGYTF
TRBV30	NA	TRBJ2-1	TRBD2	TGTGCCTGGAGTGCCCGAGCGGGGTCCTACAATGAGCAGTTCTTC	CAWSARAGSYNEQFF
TRBV9	NA	TRBJ2-5	NA	TGTGCCAGCAGCGTAGCCGGAGGGCTGGGGGAGACCCAGTACTTC	CASSVAGGLGETQYF
TRBV29-1	NA	TRBJ1-2	TRBD1	TGCAGCGCCGGGGAGGGACAGGCTTTTAACTATGGCTACACCTTC	CSAGEGQAFNYGYTF
TRBV6-5	NA	TRBJ2-7	TRBD2	TGTGCCAGCAGTTACGGTAGCGGGGGGGACGAGCAGTACTTC	CASSYGSGGDEQYF
TRBV7-9	few	TRBJ2-1	NA	TGTGCCAGCAGCTTAGCCGGGAGCTCCTACAATGAGCAGTTCTTC	CASSLAGSSYNEQFF
TRBV5-1	NA	TRBJ2-7	TRBD1	TGCGCCAGCAGCTTACGACAGGGTGGATCCTACGAGCAGTACTTC	CASSLRQGGSYEQYF
TRBV25-1	NA	TRBJ2-7	NA	TGTGCCAGCAGTGATTACCTCGGGTATGCGATACAGTACTTC	CASSDYLGYAIQYF
TRBV6-4	NA	TRBJ2-1	TRBD1	TGTGCCAGCAGTTTAGGAGAAACAGGGGGCGATGAGCAGTTCTTC	CASSLGETGGDEQFF
TRBV5-1	once	TRBJ2-3	NA	TGCGCCAGCAGGGTCGGCGGGGACCAGTATTTT	CASRVGGDQYF
TRBV29-1	NA	TRBJ1-1	NA	TGCAGCGGTGGACAGACTGAAGCTTTCTTT	CSGGQTEAFF
TRBV29-1	NA	TRBJ1-2	NA	TGCAGCGTAGAGAACTATGGCTACACCTTC	CSVENYGYTF
TRBV13	NA	TRBJ1-4	NA	TGTGCCAGCAGCACCCGGGCCCCGGGGGAAAAACTGTTTTTT	CASSTRAPGEKLFF
TRBV27	NA	TRBJ2-7	NA	TGTGCCAGCAGTTTAGACAGGAAATACTACGAGCAGTACTTC	CASSLDRKYYEQYF
TRBV5-4	NA	TRBJ2-1	TRBD2	TGTGCCAGCAGCTCTAGCGGAAATGAGCAGTTCTTC	CASSSSGNEQFF
TRBV9	NA	TRBJ2-1	TRBD2	TGTGCCAGCAGTGGCACTAGCGGGAGTGGGAATGAGCAGTTCTTC	CASSGTSGSGNEQFF
TRBV4-2	NA	TRBJ2-7	NA	TGTGCCAGCAGCTCGGACTCCTACGAGCAGTACTTC	CASSSDSYEQYF
TRBV5-1	few	TRBJ1-1	NA	TGCGCCAGCAGCACCTTAAGAAGGGACACTGAAGCTTTCTTT	CASSTLRRDTEAFF
TRBV14	few	TRBJ2-7	NA	TGTGCCAGCAGCCAACCCCGCGGGGCCCCGGGGGACCACGAGCAGTACTTC	CASSQPRGAPGDHEQYF
TRBV6-1	NA	TRBJ1-5	NA	TGTGCCAGCAGTGAAGTGGGGGGCAGCAATCAGCCCCAGCATTTT	CASSEVGGSNQPQHF